The rows below give T cell receptor beta chains drawn from one sample of a study of monozygotic twins with inflammatory bowel disease. TCRdb reanalyzed the 5' RACE reads, giving one entry per CDR3 protein sequence and no DNA. Its table lists some 330,000 distinct CDR3 sequences. Sequencing was done on a sample of blood. These receptors all come from a human donor with ulcerative colitis or Crohn's disease, or a healthy co-twin of an affected twin (not recorded which). Both conserved end residues are part of each CDR3. The order of the fields is J gene, V gene, CDR3 protein.

TRBJ2-7 TRBV30 CAWSRTGGMRYEQYF
TRBJ1-6 TRBV6-5 CASSYSQGVNSPLHF
TRBJ2-3 TRBV19 CASSDGRHTDTQYF
TRBJ1-5 TRBV18 CASSPPGNQPQHF
TRBJ2-5 TRBV30 CAWSFLETQYF
TRBJ2-7 TRBV10-3 CAISPTGGYEQYF
TRBJ2-5 TRBV5-1 CASSLGSVGAEETQYF
TRBJ2-5 TRBV13 CASSSLQGARETQYF
TRBJ2-1 TRBV6-1 CASRLGTTSSYNEQFF
TRBJ2-5 TRBV12-3/TRBV12-4 CASSQNLGETQYF
TRBJ2-7 TRBV28 CASNPQVQGADEQYF
TRBJ2-7 TRBV18 CASSPREGSHEQYF
TRBJ1-3 TRBV7-2 CASTLTLGDHTIYF
TRBJ1-1 TRBV30 CAWVRDVATGTEAFF
TRBJ2-2 TRBV7-2 CASSLGVTGPGELFF
TRBJ2-3 TRBV6-5 CASRTPLTDTQYF
TRBJ2-3 TRBV29-1 CSIEVGVTDTQYF
TRBJ1-1 TRBV6-2/TRBV6-3 CASSYSTGGLGNTEAFF
TRBJ2-2 TRBV12-3/TRBV12-4 CASSPLGQFTGELFF
TRBJ1-2 TRBV29-1 CSVIPGQGAALARYGYTF
TRBJ2-7 TRBV18 CASSPSSGEQYF
TRBJ1-3 TRBV7-2 CASSGWTDSGNTIYF
TRBJ2-1 TRBV7-7 CASSLQLYNEQFF
TRBJ2-7 TRBV6-2/TRBV6-3 CASNRGGLSGSSYEQYF
TRBJ2-1 TRBV7-9 CASTGKTGSSYNEQFF
TRBJ1-6 TRBV5-1 CASSARADNSPLHF
TRBJ2-5 TRBV27 CASSLRTSGGKETQYF
TRBJ2-7 TRBV27 CASSLKVSPSYEQYF
TRBJ2-3 TRBV13 CASSFRTSGGTFYTDTQYF
TRBJ2-5 TRBV7-2 CASSATAGTQYF
TRBJ2-5 TRBV20-1 CSASRDVLGETQYF
TRBJ1-5 TRBV29-1 CSVDGGIGQPQHF
TRBJ1-1 TRBV19 CASIPRGGPREAFF
TRBJ1-5 TRBV6-2/TRBV6-3 CASSYGGPRGNQPQHF
TRBJ2-6 TRBV5-1 CASSLSAGTGANVLTF
TRBJ1-4 TRBV5-1 CASSPMGGTTNEKLFF
TRBJ2-1 TRBV24-1 CATSVIGGDRGTFF
TRBJ2-5 TRBV4-1 CASSLRDSKETQYF
TRBJ1-5 TRBV12-3/TRBV12-4 CASSLGRIVGGYQPQHF
TRBJ2-3 TRBV6-2/TRBV6-3 CASSLRTVTDTQYF
TRBJ2-5 TRBV6-2/TRBV6-3 CASRLAGAGETQYF
TRBJ1-1 TRBV11-2 CASSPRNTEAFF
TRBJ2-2 TRBV29-1 CSVEGAGDTHTGELFF
TRBJ2-3 TRBV5-4 CASSLDSGGTQYF
TRBJ2-2 TRBV5-6 CASSLFGAPGELFF
TRBJ2-2 TRBV30 CAWSASRTSNTGELFF
TRBJ2-3 TRBV4-3 CASSPQDVQGSTDTQYF
TRBJ1-1 TRBV7-2 CASSLVIGKRWNTEAFF